The table lists the clone carrying this T cell receptor beta chain with many counts. Every TCR cDNA molecule bore a unique molecular identifier. TCRdb fed the 5' RACE reads into MiXCR, producing one record per CDR3 protein. The sample has about 44,000 distinct CDR3 sequences; about 13% are singletons. The sample's time point: sample taken at primary tumor resection. Unsorted tumor, nontumor lung tissue or cryopreserved PBMC supplied the whole RNA. Looked up from germline, CDR1 is SQVTM and CDR2 is ANQGSEA. The CDR3 has 13 amino acids. Trimming stripped 4 bases from V and 3 bases from J, with 10 bases between. This sample was included in a study of spatial heterogeneity in lung cancer.

The chain has TRBV29-1 and TRBJ2-1; possibly TRBD2 for D (5 bases). The TCR originated in a male donor with early-stage non-small cell lung cancer. This specimen was PBMCs, taken at surgery. This CDR3 is CSVGEPLYNEQFF. Here the CDR3 DNA reads TGCAGCGTTGGGGAGCCCCTCTACAATGAGCAGTTCTTC.